This entry is about one TCR beta chain. Sequencing was performed with immunoSEQ multiplex PCR; in TCRdb, only in-frame clones are kept and a portion is missing. The sample carries 100,000 to 120,000 clones, roughly 87% recorded once. These data belong to a study of OX40 agonist ivuxolimab in advanced cancers. This receptor was taken from an adult with an advanced solid tumor such as melanoma, head and neck, liver or kidney cancer. Sequenced material: CD4+ or CD8+ T cells sorted from blood, taken in a trial of the OX40 agonist ivuxolimab.

Here the CDR3 reads CAISESLGLKDEQYF. The CDR3 region has the DNA TGTGCCATCAGTGAGTCGCTAGGGTTAAAGGACGAGCAGTACTTC. This chain links TRBV10-3 with TRBJ2-7; unclear D gene. V was clipped by 0 bases and J by 5 bases, with 14 bases between them. The V gene's germline CDR1 is ENHRY and CDR2 SYGVKD. The CDR3 contains 15 residues.